This TCR beta chain stems from a study of T cell responses to AZD1222 COVID-19 vaccine. Germline CDR1 SGDLS, CDR2 YYNGEE. The CDR3 extends over 16 amino acids. The junction had 11 bases not matched to a gene; V was cut back by 1 base and J by 10 bases. Only in-frame clones appear in the TCRdb table, and some are missing; sequencing was by immunoSEQ multiplex PCR. The sample holds about 100,000 clones, about 85% seen once. The V and J genes are TRBV9 and TRBJ1-6, with 7 positions matching TRBD1. The TCR sequence derives from an adult who received the AZD1222 COVID-19 vaccine. The starting material was peripheral blood, obtained 28 days after the second AZD1222 dose. CDR3 protein: CASSVPQGDSESPLHF. The CDR3 DNA reads TGTGCCAGCAGCGTACCTCAGGGGGATAGTGAATCACCCCTCCACTTT.